This T cell receptor (beta chain) is drawn from a study of blood T cells in healthy people across ages. Whole-study context: Template switching caught about one barcoded beta molecule for each two T cells. Study results and limitations: Whereas aged donors had fewer naive CD4+ cells, long-lived donors had more of them and higher diversity.

For the second PCR, which ran for 7 to 11 cycles, a sample-barcoded 5' primer and a J-beta primer mix were used. Each CDR3 protein gets one entry after TCRdb re-called the 5' RACE reads with MiXCR. Here the sample spans just under 900,000 distinct CDR3 sequences, around 26% being singletons. Researchers isolated at least 7 million PBMCs per sample. This clonotype was recorded many times. Its matching antigen is unknown. Germline V gene sequence: CDR1 SGHTA, CDR2 FQGNSA. V was clipped by 5 bases and J by 12 bases, with 23 bases between them. The CDR3 is 14 amino acids. V gene TRBV7-2 combines with J gene TRBJ2-7; D assignment may be TRBD1 or TRBD2 (6 bases each). This receptor was obtained from a woman older than 75 in good health. Sequencing input: blood. The CDR3 sequence: CASSPASFGGRVYF. The CDR3 bases are TGTGCCAGCAGCCCGGCCTCTTTTGGGGGGCGGGTGTACTTC.